The T cell receptor (beta chain) under discussion was sequenced for a study of persistence of HIV-infected CD4 T cells. Whole-study context: The sample holds CD4+ T cells responsive to CMV or HIV-1 Gag.

V gave up 4 bases and J gave up 11 bases, with 16 bases separating them. The CDR3 is 14 amino acids. CDR1 is SGDLS, CDR2 YYNGEE, per germline. General observations from the study: Antigen-responding cells were enriched for degenerate expanded CDR3beta sequences. TCRbeta richness was lower in CMV- and Gag-responding cells than in anti-CD3/anti-CD28-responding cells.

Cells were stimulated with CMV-infected fibroblast lysates at 8.5 to 10 ug/mL. Memory cells lacking CD40L and CD69 with high CD45RO were sorted. Donors had CD4+ T cell counts above 400 cells/uL and were CMV-seropositive. As regards this clone: What it recognizes is unknown.

This was the immunoSEQ version 4 assay in survey mode. Sequenced by immunoSEQ multiplex PCR; TCRdb stores in-frame clones only, minus some. The table records about 28,000 clones, approximately 80% of them present only once. The chain is built from TRBV9 and TRBJ1-6; a weak D match, TRBD1 (6 bases). This specimen was CD4+ T cells sorted from PBMCs after roughly 18-hour stimulation, taken from a patient who received antiretroviral therapy. The sequence was collected from an adult woman with HIV who was CMV-seropositive. The CDR3 loop reads CASSPHEQGTPLHF. CDR3 DNA: TGTGCCAGCAGCCCCCACGAACAGGGAACACCCCTCCACTTT.